This T cell receptor beta chain was sequenced for a study of cytomegalovirus exposure and HLA in healthy donors (dated by TCRdb to 2016 to 2017). A note on the overall study: According to a later analysis, the 120 validation repertoires were produced on the same platform as the 600 to 850 repertoires of the first cohort. The aim of the study was to test whether cataloging public T cell receptors could identify signatures of past pathogen exposure. Along with the approximately 620-subject first cohort, a separate validation cohort of about 110 different subjects was used. High-throughput TCR immunosequencing, statistical association of individual TCRs with disease status, and machine learning were combined to predict cytomegalovirus infection status.

As concerns this clone: The antigen this receptor binds is unknown. No base quality information exists; no much larger clone differs at one position.

The donors belonged to the validation cohort of around 110 subjects, which was separate from the roughly 700-subject first cohort. Receptor amplification or capture employed the immunoSEQ multiplex PCR assay. In the original analysis: A statistical classification framework was developed to diagnose cytomegalovirus status using the catalog of TCR beta chain sequences. Entries here come from immuneACCESS through TCRdb and include only in-frame sequences with V and J called. Some clones fail to appear in such tables; in the studies checked, an unresolved V gene covers under half of the shortfall, and the cause of the remainder is unknown. That table supplies the V and J calls and clone size; D and trimming were determined from the DNA. The sample contains roughly 330,000 clones, 87% of them found a single time. In total, the top ten clones hold approximately 1.1% of the sample. What the research found in general, with its limitations: In both the original and validation cohorts, the classifier was reported to diagnose cytomegalovirus status with high specificity and sensitivity. Most TCR sequences were observed very rarely across donors, whereas some public TCRs were present in many individuals. Of the cluster scores, approximately 95% were above 0 in a later analysis, which found that TCRs clustered in the first cohort also tended to co-occur in the 110 or so validation repertoires. In vitro tests confirmed that three of the cytomegalovirus-associated TCR beta chains recognize cytomegalovirus antigens. All 120 or so repertoires were used to score co-occurrence in the validation cohort in a later analysis, because that analysis had no HLA typing for the cohort. According to the authors, the approach could potentially be generalized to other disease states and immunological phenotypes. The study listed 164 TCR beta chains as associated with cytomegalovirus.

Trimming costs V 4 bases and J 6 bases, and their ends lie 5 bases apart. Taken from the germline V gene, the CDR1 and CDR2 loops are MGHDK and SYGVNS. The CDR3 runs 11 residues from the cysteine to the phenylalanine. Kept here is only the CDR3 DNA, which spans 33 bases and is read in frame from base 1. Rearrangement joined TRBV25-1 to TRBJ2-3; no D gene call is confident. This clonotype was sampled from a woman aged 25-40 years in good health and CMV-seropositive. The sample was PBMCs. CDR3 region: CASSVVDTQYF. The DNA sequence is given as TGTGCCAGCAGTGTGGTCGATACGCAGTATTTT.